This TCR beta chain is from a study of T cells in Graves' hyperthyroidism and ophthalmopathy. Germline assignment: CDR1 SGDLS and CDR2 YYNGEE. The CDR3 sequence is 16 residues long. The V segment lost 3 bases and the J segment 3 bases; nucleotides outside the gene matches: 8. This clonotype occurred many times. Antigen unknown. Study results and limitations: Within blood appeared most thyroid clonotypes that had expanded above 0.001.

TCR beta CDR3 regions were amplified from RNA. First-round RT-PCR targeting the TCR CDR3 was performed with the HTBI primer set. TCRdb reprocessed the multiplex PCR reads with MiXCR, giving one entry per CDR3 protein. This repertoire shows about 52,000 distinct CDR3 sequences, roughly 50% found once; its top ten account for about 9.8%. Sequencing was carried out using blood. The genes are TRBV9 and TRBJ1-4, with TRBD1 matching 7 bases. The origin of this receptor is a woman aged 45 to 65 with Graves' ophthalmopathy. Here the CDR3 DNA reads TGTGCCAGCAGCGCCTCGGGACAGCCATCTAATGAAAAACTGTTTTTT. It codes for CASSASGQPSNEKLFF.